This T cell receptor (beta chain) came from a study of cytomegalovirus exposure and HLA in healthy donors. Regarding the study as a whole: Three CMV-associated chains were confirmed in vitro to be specific for CMV antigens. By a later analysis, the bulk of CMV-associated TCR beta chains appeared HLA-restricted.

In regard to this clone: The antigen is undetermined.

In the PCR, 60 Vbeta and 13 Jbeta primers were used. Profiled with immunoSEQ multiplex PCR; TCRdb holds only in-frame clones, not every one. Of approximately 40,000 clones listed, about four fifths were seen once; the top ten hold roughly 8.8%. CDR3 size: 14 residues. Germline CDR1 is MNHEY and CDR2 is SMNVEV (reference sequence). V was trimmed by 5 bases and J by 6 bases, leaving 14 bases between them. Sequences were obtained from PBMCs. The receptor comes from a woman aged 40 to 50 in good health and CMV-seronegative. The V call is TRBV27, the J call TRBJ2-1, with a possible D match to TRBD2 (6 bases). The DNA for the CDR3 is TGTGCCAGCAGTCAAAGGAGGGGAGGCAATGAGCAGTTCTTC. It is translated as CASSQRRGGNEQFF.